Listed below are T cell receptor beta chains from one sample, sequenced in a study of regulatory T cells in long-lasting Graves disease. TCRdb itself ran the multiplex PCR reads through MiXCR, one entry per CDR3 protein. The sample shows some 220,000 distinct CDR3 sequences, roughly 19% of them seen only once. The same sample was also used in a study of T cells in Graves' hyperthyroidism and ophthalmopathy.

The material was peripheral blood mononuclear cells (PBMCs), obtained at new diagnosis, from a patient treated with antithyroid drugs. These receptors were taken from a woman in her twenties or thirties with Graves disease. Each CDR3 is given with its conserved first and last residue. A D gene is named only where the DNA matches it firmly. Size is omitted from some rows. Given values are once, few, many or a class for expanded clones.

>15|many|TRBJ1-4|TRBD1|TRBV12-3/TRBV12-4
CASSLRTGANEKLFF
TGTGCCAGCAGTTTAAGGACAGGGGCTAATGAAAAACTGTTTTTT
>16|NA|TRBJ2-1|NA|TRBV7-3
CASSLNGGSSYNEQFF
TGTGCCAGCAGCTTAAATGGCGGCAGCTCCTACAATGAGCAGTTCTTC
>15|many|TRBJ2-1|TRBD2|TRBV12-3/TRBV12-4
CASSLISGTLGEQFF
TGTGCCAGCAGCTTAATCAGCGGGACCTTGGGTGAGCAGTTCTTC
>14|many|TRBJ2-7|NA|TRBV3-1
CASSLGTPGAEQYF
TGTGCCAGCAGCCTCGGGACACCTGGGGCCGAGCAGTACTTC
>17|NA|TRBJ1-4|TRBD1|TRBV11-3
CASEGQGRRASTEKLFF
TGTGCCAGCGAGGGACAGGGGCGTAGGGCCTCTACTGAAAAACTGTTTTTT
>15|few|TRBJ1-4|NA|TRBV11-3
CASSLDGSKDEKLFF
TGTGCCAGCAGCTTAGACGGCAGTAAAGATGAAAAACTGTTTTTT
>14|NA|TRBJ2-1|TRBD1|TRBV5-4
CASSTATGLNEQFF
TGTGCCAGCAGCACGGCGACAGGGTTGAATGAGCAGTTCTTC
>16|NA|TRBJ1-6|NA|TRBV15
CATSRVAGWLDSPLHF
TGTGCCACCAGCAGAGTTGCGGGGTGGTTGGATTCACCCCTCCACTTT
>14|many|TRBJ2-1|NA|TRBV29-1
CSASGGILKEKQFF
TGCAGCGCCTCCGGCGGCATACTAAAAGAAAAGCAGTTCTTC
>18|NA|TRBJ1-2|TRBD1|TRBV20-1
CSPHVPGQGPRANYGYTF
TGCAGTCCACACGTCCCGGGACAGGGACCCCGAGCTAACTATGGCTACACCTTC
>14|many|TRBJ2-5|TRBD2|TRBV29-1
CSVRVAGAHETQYF
TGCAGCGTTCGGGTAGCGGGAGCTCATGAGACCCAGTACTTC
>16|few|TRBJ2-1|NA|TRBV3-1
CASSQEAVISNNEQFF
TGTGCCAGCAGCCAAGAGGCAGTTATCAGTAACAATGAGCAGTTCTTC
>12|many|TRBJ2-3|NA|TRBV2
CASTYGLVPQYF
TGTGCCAGCACCTACGGGTTAGTCCCGCAGTATTTT
>13|NA|TRBJ2-5|NA|TRBV20-1
CSAGGTAGETQYF
TGCAGTGCTGGCGGGACAGCGGGAGAGACCCAGTACTTC
>15|many|TRBJ2-3|NA|TRBV12-3/TRBV12-4
CASRPRTRIADTQYF
TGTGCCAGCAGACCCCGGACCAGAATCGCAGATACGCAGTATTTT
>12|many|TRBJ1-2|TRBD1|TRBV6-1
CASRGQGNGYTF
TGTGCCAGCAGGGGACAGGGAAATGGCTACACCTTC
>14|many|TRBJ2-3|TRBD2|TRBV2
CASIPDGGADTQYF
TGTGCCAGCATCCCGGACGGGGGGGCAGATACGCAGTATTTT
>15|many|TRBJ2-1|TRBD1|TRBV9
CASSARGKSYNEQFF
TGTGCCAGCAGCGCCAGGGGGAAATCCTACAATGAGCAGTTCTTC
>15|many|TRBJ1-1|TRBD1|TRBV11-2
CASSSPTGGNTEAFF
TGTGCCAGCAGCTCGCCTACAGGGGGGAACACTGAAGCTTTCTTT
>13|many|TRBJ2-1|NA|TRBV28
CASSLQDPNEQFF
TGTGCCAGCAGTTTGCAGGACCCTAATGAGCAGTTCTTC
>13|many|TRBJ1-3|NA|TRBV7-9
CASSNSGGNTIYF
TGTGCCAGCAGCAACTCAGGAGGAAACACCATATATTTT
>14|many|TRBJ2-5|NA|TRBV2
CASSGGLLLGAQYF
TGTGCCAGCAGCGGGGGACTCCTGCTTGGGGCCCAGTACTTC
>16|many|TRBJ2-1|TRBD2|TRBV19
CASSMASGRTYNEQFF
TGTGCCAGTAGTATGGCTAGCGGTAGAACCTACAATGAGCAGTTCTTC
>13|few|TRBJ2-3|NA|TRBV6-1
CASSEARRDTQYF
TGTGCCAGCAGTGAAGCGAGAAGGGATACGCAGTATTTT
>15|NA|TRBJ1-4|TRBD1|TRBV6-1
CASSTSGGRSEKLFF
TGTGCCAGCAGTACTTCAGGGGGTCGGAGTGAAAAACTGTTTTTT
>16|few|TRBJ1-2|TRBD1|TRBV4-1
CASSQERGQDDYGYTF
TGCGCCAGCAGCCAAGAAAGGGGGCAGGACGACTATGGCTACACCTTC